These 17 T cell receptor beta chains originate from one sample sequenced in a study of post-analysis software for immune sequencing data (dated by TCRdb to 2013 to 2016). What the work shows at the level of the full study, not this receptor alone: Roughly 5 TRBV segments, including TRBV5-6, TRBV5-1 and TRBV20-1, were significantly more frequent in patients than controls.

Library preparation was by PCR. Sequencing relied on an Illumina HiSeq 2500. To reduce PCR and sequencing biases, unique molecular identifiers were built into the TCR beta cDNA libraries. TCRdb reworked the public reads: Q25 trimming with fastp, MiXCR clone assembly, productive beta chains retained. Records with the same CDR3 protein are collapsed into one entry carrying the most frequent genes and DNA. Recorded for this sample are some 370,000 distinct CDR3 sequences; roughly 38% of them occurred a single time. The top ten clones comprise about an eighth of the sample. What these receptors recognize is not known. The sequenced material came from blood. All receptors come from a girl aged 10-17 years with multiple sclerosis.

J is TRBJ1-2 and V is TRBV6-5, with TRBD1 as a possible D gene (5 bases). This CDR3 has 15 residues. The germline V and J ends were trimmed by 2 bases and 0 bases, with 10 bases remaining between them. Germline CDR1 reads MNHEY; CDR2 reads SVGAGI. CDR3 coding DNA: TGTGCCAGCAGTTACGCCCAGGGAACTAACTATGGCTACACCTTC. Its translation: CASSYAQGTNYGYTF.

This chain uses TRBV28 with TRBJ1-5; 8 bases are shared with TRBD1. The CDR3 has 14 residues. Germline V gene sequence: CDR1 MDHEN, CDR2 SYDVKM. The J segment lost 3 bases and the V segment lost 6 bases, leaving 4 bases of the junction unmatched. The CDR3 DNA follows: TGTGCCAGCAGGTTGGACAGGGACAATCAGCCCCAGCATTTT. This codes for CASRLDRDNQPQHF.

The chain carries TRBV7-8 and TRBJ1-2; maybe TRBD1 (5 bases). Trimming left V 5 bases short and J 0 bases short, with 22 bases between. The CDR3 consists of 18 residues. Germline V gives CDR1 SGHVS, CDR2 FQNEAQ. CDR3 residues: CASSHITGPGISNYGYTF. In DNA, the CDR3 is TGTGCCAGCAGCCACATAACAGGACCGGGTATTTCTAACTATGGCTACACCTTC.

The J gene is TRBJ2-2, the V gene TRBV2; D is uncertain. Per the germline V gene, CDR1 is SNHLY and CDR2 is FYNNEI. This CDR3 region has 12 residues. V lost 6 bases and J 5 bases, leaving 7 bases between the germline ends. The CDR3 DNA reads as TGTGCCAGCAGCGATTTAACCGGGGAGCTGTTTTTT. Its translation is CASSDLTGELFF.

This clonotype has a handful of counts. The CDR3 sequence is CASTPPGQSNEQFF. CDR3 DNA: TGTGCCAGCACCCCTCCGGGACAGTCCAATGAGCAGTTCTTC. The chain couples TRBV6-2 or TRBV6-3 to TRBJ2-1, with TRBD1 identical over 7 bases. The CDR3 length is 14 residues. V gave up 7 bases and J gave up 6 bases; unmatched junction bases: 9. The germline V gene encodes CDR1 MNHEY and CDR2 SVGEGT.

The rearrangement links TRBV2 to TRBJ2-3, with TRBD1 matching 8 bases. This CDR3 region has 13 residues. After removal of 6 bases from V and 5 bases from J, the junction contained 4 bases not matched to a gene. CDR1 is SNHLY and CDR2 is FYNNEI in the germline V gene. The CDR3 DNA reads TGTGCCAGCAGGACAGGGGAAGGAGATACGCAGTATTTT. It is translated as CASRTGEGDTQYF.

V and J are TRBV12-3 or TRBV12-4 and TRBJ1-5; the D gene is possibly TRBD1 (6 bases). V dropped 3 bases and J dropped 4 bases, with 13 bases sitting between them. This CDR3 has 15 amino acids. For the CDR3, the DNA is TGTGCCAGCAGTTTTGGGACCGGACAGAATCAGCCCCAGCATTTT. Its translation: CASSFGTGQNQPQHF.

The CDR3 region is CASSFLAGAPYEQFF. For the CDR3, the DNA is TGTGCCAGCAGCTTCCTAGCGGGGGCCCCCTACGAGCAGTTCTTC. The gene calls are TRBV11-2 and TRBJ2-1, with 10 bases matching TRBD2. V lost 3 bases and J lost 10; bases outside the gene matches: 9. Germline V gives CDR1 SGHAT, CDR2 FQNNGV. The CDR3 consists of 15 residues.

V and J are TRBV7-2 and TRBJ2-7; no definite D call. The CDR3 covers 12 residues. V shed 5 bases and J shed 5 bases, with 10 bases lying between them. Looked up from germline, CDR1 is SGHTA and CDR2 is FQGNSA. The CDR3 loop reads CASSPSWNEQYF. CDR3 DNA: TGTGCCAGCAGCCCCTCGTGGAACGAGCAGTACTTC.

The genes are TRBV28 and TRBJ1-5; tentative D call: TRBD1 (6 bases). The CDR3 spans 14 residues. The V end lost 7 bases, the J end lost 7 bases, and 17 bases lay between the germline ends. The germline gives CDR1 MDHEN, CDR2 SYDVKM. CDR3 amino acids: CASTPGRGDQPQHF. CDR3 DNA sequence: TGTGCCAGCACTCCGGGCAGGGGAGACCAGCCCCAGCATTTT. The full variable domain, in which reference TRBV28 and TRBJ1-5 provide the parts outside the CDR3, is DVKVTQSSRYLVKRTGEKVFLECVQDMDHENMFWYRQDPGLGLRLIYFSYDVKMKEKGDIPEGYSVSREKKERFSLILESASTNQTSMYLCASTPGRGDQPQHFGDGTRLSIL.

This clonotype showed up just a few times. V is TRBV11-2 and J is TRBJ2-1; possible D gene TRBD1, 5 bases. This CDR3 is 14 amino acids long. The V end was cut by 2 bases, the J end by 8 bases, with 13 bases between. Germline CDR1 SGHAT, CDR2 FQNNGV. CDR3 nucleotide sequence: TGTGCCAGCAGCTTACATGCCAGGGATGATGAGCAGTTCTTC. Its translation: CASSLHARDDEQFF. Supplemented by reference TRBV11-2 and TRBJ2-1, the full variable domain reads EAGVAQSPRYKIIEKRQSVAFWCNPISGHATLYWYQQILGQGPKLLIQFQNNGVVDDSQLPKDRFSAERLKGVDSTLKIQPAKLEDSAVYLCASSLHARDDEQFFGPGTRLTVL.

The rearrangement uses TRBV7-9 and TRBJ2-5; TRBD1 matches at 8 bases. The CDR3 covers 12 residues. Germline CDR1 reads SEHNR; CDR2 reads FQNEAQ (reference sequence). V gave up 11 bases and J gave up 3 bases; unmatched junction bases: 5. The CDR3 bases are TGTGCCTCCAGGGACAGGAAAGAGACCCAGTACTTC. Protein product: CASRDRKETQYF.

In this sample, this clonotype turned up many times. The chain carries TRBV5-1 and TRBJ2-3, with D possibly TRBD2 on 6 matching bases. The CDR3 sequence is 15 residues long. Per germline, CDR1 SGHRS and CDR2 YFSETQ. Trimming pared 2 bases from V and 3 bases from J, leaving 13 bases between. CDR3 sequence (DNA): TGCGCCAGCAGCTTATGGCGGGGTGGGACAGATACGCAGTATTTT. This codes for CASSLWRGGTDTQYF. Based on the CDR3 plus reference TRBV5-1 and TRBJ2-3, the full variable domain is KAGVTQTPRYLIKTRGQQVTLSCSPISGHRSVSWYQQTPGQGLQFLFEYFSETQRNKGNFPGRFSGRQFSNSRSEMNVSTLELGDSALYLCASSLWRGGTDTQYFGPGTRLTVL.

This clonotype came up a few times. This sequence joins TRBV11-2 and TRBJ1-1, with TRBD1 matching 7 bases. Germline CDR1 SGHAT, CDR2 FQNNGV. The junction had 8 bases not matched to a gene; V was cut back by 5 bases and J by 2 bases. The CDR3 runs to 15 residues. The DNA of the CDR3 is TGTGCCAGCAGCACCCCGACAGGGCGAAACACTGAAGCTTTCTTT. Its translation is CASSTPTGRNTEAFF.

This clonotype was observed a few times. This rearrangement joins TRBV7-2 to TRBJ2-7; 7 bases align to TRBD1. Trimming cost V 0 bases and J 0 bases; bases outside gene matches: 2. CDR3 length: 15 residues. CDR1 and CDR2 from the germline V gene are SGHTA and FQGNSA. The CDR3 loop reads CASSLAGQVSYEQYF. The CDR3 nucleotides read TGTGCCAGCAGCTTAGCCGGACAGGTCTCCTACGAGCAGTACTTC. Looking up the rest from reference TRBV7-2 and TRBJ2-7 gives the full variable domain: GAGVSQSPSNKVTEKGKDVELRCDPISGHTALYWYRQSLGQGLEFLIYFQGNSAPDKSGLPSDRFSAERTGGSVSTLTIQRTQQEDSAVYLCASSLAGQVSYEQYFGPGTRLTVT.

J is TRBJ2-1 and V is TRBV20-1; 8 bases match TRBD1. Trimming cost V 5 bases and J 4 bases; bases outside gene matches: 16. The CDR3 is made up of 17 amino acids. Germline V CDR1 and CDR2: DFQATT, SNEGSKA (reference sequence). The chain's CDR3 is CSASIFTTGGRYNEQFF. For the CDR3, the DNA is TGCAGTGCTTCCATATTTACTACAGGGGGTCGATACAATGAGCAGTTCTTC.

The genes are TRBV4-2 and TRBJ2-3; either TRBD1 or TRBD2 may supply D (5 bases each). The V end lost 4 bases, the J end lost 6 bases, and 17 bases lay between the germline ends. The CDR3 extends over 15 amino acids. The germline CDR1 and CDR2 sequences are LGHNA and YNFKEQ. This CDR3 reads CASSPLEGPSDTQYF. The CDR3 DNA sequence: TGTGCCAGCAGCCCCCTAGAGGGGCCATCGGATACGCAGTATTTT.